This T cell receptor beta chain came from a study of Ad26.COV2.S vaccination and SARS-CoV-2 variants. TCRdb keeps only in-frame clones here, not all; method: immunoSEQ multiplex PCR. The sample gives roughly 350,000 clones, roughly 90% of which show up once; about 4.6% is in the top ten. The CDR3 consists of 14 residues. The germline V gene encodes CDR1 LNHNV and CDR2 YYDKDF (reference sequence). V lost 5 bases and J 1 base, leaving 11 bases between the germline ends. Treatment of the sample: 15 to 20 received Ad26.COV2.S at low or high dose, single or two shots; a few received placebo; per-sample allocation not given. Day 63 after the first injection of vaccine or placebo was the sampling time.

The sequences come from peripheral blood, collected in a trial of Ad26.COV2.S vaccine versus placebo. The sequence derives from a person aged 18-65 years who received the Ad26.COV2.S COVID-19 vaccine or a placebo. The V and J genes are TRBV15 and TRBJ2-5; D might be TRBD2 (5 bases). The CDR3 region is CATSARLLQETQYF. The CDR3 DNA sequence: TGTGCCACCAGCGCCCGACTACTCCAAGAGACCCAGTACTTC.